These 16 T cell receptor beta chains were sequenced from one sample in a study of Graves' ophthalmopathy and Graves' hyperthyroidism. As the template, RNA transcripts were used to amplify TCR beta CDR3 regions. HTBI primers were used in a first-round RT-PCR, which preceded a second-round multiplex PCR. TCRdb passed the multiplex PCR reads through MiXCR, listing each CDR3 protein once. The sample shows over a million distinct CDR3 sequences, 35% to 40% of them seen only once. The sample taken for sequencing was peripheral blood or thyroid tissue (not recorded which). These receptors all come from an adult man with Graves' hyperthyroidism.

The rearrangement links TRBV12-3 or TRBV12-4 to TRBJ2-5; 9 positions agree with TRBD1. V was pared by 9 bases and J by 5 bases, with 7 bases of the junction left unmatched. The CDR3 extends over 13 amino acids. The CDR3 spells CASQTGTGETQYF. In nucleotides, the CDR3 is TGTGCCAGTCAGACCGGGACAGGGGAGACCCAGTACTTC.

This clonotype was counted many times. This rearrangement joins TRBV6-5 to TRBJ1-2; the D is unclear. Germline CDR1 is MNHEY and CDR2 is SVGAGI. The ends were cut back, 7 bases at V and 8 bases at J, with 11 bases in the middle. The CDR3 extends over 11 amino acids. CDR3 sequence: CASIHRGGYTF. CDR3 nucleotides: TGTGCCAGCATACATCGCGGGGGCTACACCTTC.

The chain is built from TRBV9 and TRBJ1-4; weak D call: TRBD1 (5 bases). There are 16 residues in the CDR3. Trimming stripped 3 bases from V and 3 bases from J, with 15 bases between. The germline V gene has CDR1 SGDLS and CDR2 YYNGEE. CDR3 protein: CASSDGTDTPNEKLFF. The CDR3 coding sequence is TGTGCCAGCAGCGACGGGACGGACACCCCTAATGAAAAACTGTTTTTT. The whole variable domain, filled in from reference TRBV9 and TRBJ1-4, reads DSGVTQTPKHLITATGQRVTLRCSPRSGDLSVYWYQQSLDQGLQFLIQYYNGEERAKGNILERFSAQQFPDLHSELNLSSLELGDSALYFCASSDGTDTPNEKLFFGSGTQLSVL.

The chain employs TRBV7-9 and TRBJ1-3; D may be TRBD1 (5 bases). Germline V lookup: CDR1 SEHNR, CDR2 FQNEAQ (reference sequence). The germline V and J ends were trimmed by 10 bases and 4 bases, with 14 bases remaining between them. CDR3 length: 13 residues. DNA of the CDR3: TGTGCCACCCCCAGGGCAATAGGAAACACCATATATTTT. Translating gives CATPRAIGNTIYF.

This clonotype was observed a handful of times. The chain combines TRBV5-6 with TRBJ2-7, with D tentatively TRBD2 (5 bases). The V gene's germline CDR1 is SGHDT and CDR2 YYEEEE. Trimming cost V 0 bases and J 3 bases, with 10 bases left between them. This CDR3 spans 14 amino acids. CDR3: CASSLAGRYYEQYF. The CDR3 region has the DNA TGTGCCAGCAGCTTGGCGGGAAGATACTACGAGCAGTACTTC.

The chain couples TRBV25-1 to TRBJ2-5; D may be TRBD1 or TRBD2 (6 bases each). The CDR3 spans 15 residues. CDR1 is MGHDK, CDR2 SYGVNS, per germline. The germline V and J ends were trimmed by 3 bases and 7 bases, with 18 bases remaining between them. The CDR3 DNA reads as TGTGCCAGCAGTGACCCGTGGGGGGCGAAGGGGACCCAGTACTTC. This encodes CASSDPWGAKGTQYF.

This clonotype showed up many times. The CDR3 here is CASSDVRTEAFF. The CDR3 DNA reads TGTGCCAGCAGTGATGTGCGGACTGAAGCTTTCTTT. The genes are TRBV5-8 and TRBJ1-1, with D uncertain. This CDR3 spans 12 amino acids. Germline V lookup: CDR1 SGHTS, CDR2 YDEGEE. V shed 5 bases and J shed 5 bases, with 10 bases lying between them.

The rearrangement uses TRBV6-6 and TRBJ2-1, with D perhaps TRBD1 (5 bases). V lost 5 bases, J lost 9 bases, and 14 bases lay in between. The CDR3 contains 13 residues. Germline-derived CDR1 and CDR2 are MNHNY and SVGAGI (reference sequence). The CDR3 region has the DNA TGTGCCAGCAGTCCACCCGGTGGGGCTGAGCAGTTCTTC. It translates to CASSPPGGAEQFF.

This clonotype was recorded only once. Being one base from a much bigger clone, this may be a read error. This chain joins TRBV10-2 and TRBJ1-3; a weak D match, TRBD1 (5 bases). Germline values: CDR1 WSHSY, CDR2 SAAADI. There are 12 residues in the CDR3. In DNA form, the CDR3 reads TGTGCCCTACAGGACGCTGGAAACACCATATATTTT. Translated: CALQDAGNTIYF.

This clonotype has a count of ten or more. V usage is TRBV19 and J usage is TRBJ1-2; 7 nucleotides agree with TRBD1. This CDR3 comprises 15 residues. Germline V gene data show CDR1 as LNHDA and CDR2 as SQIVND (reference sequence). V lost 5 bases and J lost 6; bases outside the gene matches: 12. CDR3 sequence: CASSLARGRSDGYTF. The CDR3 DNA sequence: TGTGCCAGTAGTCTGGCAAGGGGGCGCTCCGATGGCTACACCTTC.

The chain has TRBV7-9 and TRBJ1-1; D uncertain. Germline-derived CDR1 and CDR2 are SEHNR and FQNEAQ (reference sequence). The CDR3 totals 15 residues. V was pared by 5 bases and J by 0 bases, with 13 bases between. Here the CDR3 reads CASSQEAGMNTEAFF. The CDR3 DNA reads as TGTGCCAGCAGCCAAGAGGCAGGAATGAACACTGAAGCTTTCTTT.

This clonotype has ten or more counts. J is TRBJ1-4 and V is TRBV12-3 or TRBV12-4; unclear D gene. This CDR3 has 13 amino acids. The germline V and J ends were trimmed by 3 bases and 5 bases, with 7 bases remaining between them. The CDR3 DNA follows: TGTGCCAGCAGTTTTCAGAGGAATGAAAAACTGTTTTTT. As protein: CASSFQRNEKLFF.

This clonotype was counted a few times. The chain links TRBV12-3 or TRBV12-4 to TRBJ2-7, with D tentatively TRBD1 (6 bases). Trimming left V 4 bases short and J 4 bases short, with 20 bases between. There are 16 residues in the CDR3. CDR3 sequence: CASSSDRQFVTYEQYF. The DNA of the CDR3 is TGTGCCAGCAGTTCGGACAGACAATTCGTTACGTACGAGCAGTACTTC.

The chain uses TRBV7-3 and TRBJ1-5; TRBD1 matches at 11 bases. The CDR3 extends over 17 amino acids. Germline trimming cut 2 bases from V and 3 bases from J; bases unmatched to any gene: 6. Looked up from germline, CDR1 is SGHTA and CDR2 is FQGTGA. CDR3 protein: CASSLAGDRGVNQPQHF. The CDR3, as DNA: TGTGCCAGCAGCTTAGCGGGGGACAGGGGGGTCAATCAGCCCCAGCATTTT.

To note about this clonotype: At one end, the junction sequence differs from germline, possibly due to a read error. The rearrangement joins TRBV11-1 to TRBJ2-6; 12 bases align to TRBD2. The CDR3 totals 17 residues. Germline CDR1 reads SGHAT; CDR2 reads FQDESV (reference sequence). The CDR3 loop reads CASSLAGGPGGANVLTF. The CDR3 bases are TGTGCCAGCAGCCTAGCGGGAGGGCCTGGAGGGGCCAACGTCCTGACTTTC.

V usage is TRBV10-3 and J usage is TRBJ2-7; 7 bases match TRBD1. CDR1 ENHRY and CDR2 SYGVKD come from the germline V gene. The CDR3 runs to 13 residues. CDR3 sequence (DNA): TGTGCTAATACAGGGGCTTTTGCCTACGAGCAGTACTTC. It translates to CANTGAFAYEQYF.